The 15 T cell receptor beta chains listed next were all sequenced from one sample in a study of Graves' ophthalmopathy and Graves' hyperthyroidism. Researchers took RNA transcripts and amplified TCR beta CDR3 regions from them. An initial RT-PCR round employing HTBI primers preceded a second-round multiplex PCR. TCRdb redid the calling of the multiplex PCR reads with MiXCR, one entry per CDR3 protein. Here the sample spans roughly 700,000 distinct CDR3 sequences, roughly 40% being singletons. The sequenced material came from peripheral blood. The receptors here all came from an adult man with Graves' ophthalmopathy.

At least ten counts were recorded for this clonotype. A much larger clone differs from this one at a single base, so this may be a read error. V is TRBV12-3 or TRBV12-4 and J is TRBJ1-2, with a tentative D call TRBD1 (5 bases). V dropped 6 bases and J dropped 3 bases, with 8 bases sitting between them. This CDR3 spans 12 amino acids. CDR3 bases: TGTGCCAGCAGCTTACAGGACTATGGCTACACCTTC. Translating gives CASSLQDYGYTF.

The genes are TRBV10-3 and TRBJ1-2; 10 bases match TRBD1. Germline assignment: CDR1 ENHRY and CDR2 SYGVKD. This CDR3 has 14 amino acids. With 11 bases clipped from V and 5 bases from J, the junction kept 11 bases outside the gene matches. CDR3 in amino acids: CACQEDRGMYGYTF. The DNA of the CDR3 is TGTGCCTGCCAAGAGGACAGGGGGATGTATGGCTACACCTTC.

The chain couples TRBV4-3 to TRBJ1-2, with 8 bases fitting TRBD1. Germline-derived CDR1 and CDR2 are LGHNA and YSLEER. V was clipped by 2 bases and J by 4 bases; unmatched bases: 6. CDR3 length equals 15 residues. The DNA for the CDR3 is TGCGCCAGCAGCCAATCCAGGGGGCTCGGCTATGGCTACACCTTC. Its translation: CASSQSRGLGYGYTF.

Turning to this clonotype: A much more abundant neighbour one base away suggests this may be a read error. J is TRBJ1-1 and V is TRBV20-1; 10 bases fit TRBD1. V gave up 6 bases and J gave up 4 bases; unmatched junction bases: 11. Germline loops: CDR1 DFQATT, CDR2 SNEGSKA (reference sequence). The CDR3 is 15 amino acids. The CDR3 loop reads CSAPDRGRMSTEAFF. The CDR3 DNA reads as TGCAGTGCGCCAGACAGGGGGCGGATGAGCACTGAAGCTTTCTTT.

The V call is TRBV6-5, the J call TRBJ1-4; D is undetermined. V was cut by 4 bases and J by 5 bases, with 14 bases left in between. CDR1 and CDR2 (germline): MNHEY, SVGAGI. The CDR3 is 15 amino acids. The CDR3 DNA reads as TGTGCCAGCAGTTTACCCAAGCCCTTAAATGAAAAACTGTTTTTT. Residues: CASSLPKPLNEKLFF.

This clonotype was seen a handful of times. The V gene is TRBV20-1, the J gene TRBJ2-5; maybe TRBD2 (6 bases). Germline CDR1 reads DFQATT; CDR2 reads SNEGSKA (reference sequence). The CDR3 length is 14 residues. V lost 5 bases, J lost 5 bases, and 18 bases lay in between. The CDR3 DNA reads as TGCAGTGCTCCGGGGAGGTCCAAGGGCGAGACCCAGTACTTC. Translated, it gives CSAPGRSKGETQYF.

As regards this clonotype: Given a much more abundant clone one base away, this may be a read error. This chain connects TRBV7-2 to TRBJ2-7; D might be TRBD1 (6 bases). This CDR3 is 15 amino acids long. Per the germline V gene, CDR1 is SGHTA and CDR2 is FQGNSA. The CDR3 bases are TGTGCCAGCAGCTTAGCTGGCCAGGGGCTGTACGGGCAGTACTTC. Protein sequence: CASSLAGQGLYGQYF.

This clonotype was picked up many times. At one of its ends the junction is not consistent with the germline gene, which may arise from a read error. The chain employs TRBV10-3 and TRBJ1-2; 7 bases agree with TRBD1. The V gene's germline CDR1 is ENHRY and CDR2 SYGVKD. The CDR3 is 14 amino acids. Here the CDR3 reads CASSLNRGTYGYTF. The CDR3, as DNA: TGTGCCAGCAGTTTAAACAGGGGTACCTATGGCTACACCTTC.

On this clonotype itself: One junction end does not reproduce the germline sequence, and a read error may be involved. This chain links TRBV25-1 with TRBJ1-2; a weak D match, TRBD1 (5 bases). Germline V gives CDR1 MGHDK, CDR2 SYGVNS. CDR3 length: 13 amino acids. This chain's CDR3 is CASSLGLLRVYTF. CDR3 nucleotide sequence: TGCGCCAGCAGCTTGGGACTCTTGCGAGTCTACACCTTC.

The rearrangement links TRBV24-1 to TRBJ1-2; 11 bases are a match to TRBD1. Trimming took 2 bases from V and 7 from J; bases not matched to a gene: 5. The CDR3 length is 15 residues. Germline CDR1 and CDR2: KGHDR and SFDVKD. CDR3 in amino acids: CATSDSGQGAFGYTF. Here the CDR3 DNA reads TGTGCCACCAGTGATTCCGGACAGGGGGCCTTTGGCTACACCTTC.

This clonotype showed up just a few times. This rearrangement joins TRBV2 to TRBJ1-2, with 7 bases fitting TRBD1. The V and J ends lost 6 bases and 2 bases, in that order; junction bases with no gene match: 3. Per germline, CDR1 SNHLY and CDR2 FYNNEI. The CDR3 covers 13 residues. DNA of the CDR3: TGTGCCAGCAGGGAGGACAGGAACTATGGCTACACCTTC. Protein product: CASREDRNYGYTF.

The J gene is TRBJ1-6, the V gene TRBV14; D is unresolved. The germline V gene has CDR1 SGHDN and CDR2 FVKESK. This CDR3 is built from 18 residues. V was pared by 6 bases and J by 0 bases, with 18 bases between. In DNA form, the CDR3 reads TGTGCCAGCAGTTACTCCTGGACGGATAGCTCCTATAATTCACCCCTCCACTTT. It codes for CASSYSWTDSSYNSPLHF.

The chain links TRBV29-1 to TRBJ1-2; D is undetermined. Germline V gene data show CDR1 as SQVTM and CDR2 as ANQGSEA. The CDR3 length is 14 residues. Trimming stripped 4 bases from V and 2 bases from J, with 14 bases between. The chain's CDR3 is CSVGDGRTNYGYTF. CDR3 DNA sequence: TGCAGCGTTGGTGACGGACGCACAAACTATGGCTACACCTTC. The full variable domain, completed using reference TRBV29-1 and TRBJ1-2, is SAVISQKPSRDICQRGTSLTIQCQVDSQVTMMFWYRQQPGQSLTLIATANQGSEATYESGFVIDKFPISRPNLTFSTLTVSNMSPEDSSIYLCSVGDGRTNYGYTFGSGTRLTVV.

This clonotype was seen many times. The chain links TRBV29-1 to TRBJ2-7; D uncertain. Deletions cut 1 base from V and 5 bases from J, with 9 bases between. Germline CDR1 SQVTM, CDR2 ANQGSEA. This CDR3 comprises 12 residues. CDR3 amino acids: CSVEAGTHEQYF. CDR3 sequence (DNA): TGCAGCGTTGAAGCAGGAACCCACGAGCAGTACTTC.

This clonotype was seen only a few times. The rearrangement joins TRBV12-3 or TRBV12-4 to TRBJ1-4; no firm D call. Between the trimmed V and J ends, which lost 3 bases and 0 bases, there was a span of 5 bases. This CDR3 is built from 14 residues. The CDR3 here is CASSFGSTNEKLFF. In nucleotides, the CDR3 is TGTGCCAGCAGTTTCGGCTCAACTAATGAAAAACTGTTTTTT.